This TCR beta chain is drawn from a study of blood T cell repertoires in COVID-19. Across the study: COVID-19 samples, acute and convalescent, were from the United States, Italy and Spain. From T cells, B-cell-depleted T cells, or PBMCs came the material, which was cDNA or gDNA.

This CDR3 region has 15 residues. The germline V gene has CDR1 LGHNA and CDR2 YSLEER. Germline trimming cut 0 bases from V and 5 bases from J; bases unmatched to any gene: 4. Assay used: immunoSEQ multiplex PCR; TCRdb lists only in-frame clones, some missing. Among 70,000 or so clones listed, 85% to 90% were seen once. The TCR sequence derives from an elderly man with acute or convalescent COVID-19. The rearrangement links TRBV4-3 to TRBJ2-3; 8 nucleotides line up with TRBD1. Input material: peripheral blood. For the CDR3, the DNA is TGCGCCAGCAGCCAAGAGGGAACAGGGGGAGATACGCAGTATTTT. Protein: CASSQEGTGGDTQYF.